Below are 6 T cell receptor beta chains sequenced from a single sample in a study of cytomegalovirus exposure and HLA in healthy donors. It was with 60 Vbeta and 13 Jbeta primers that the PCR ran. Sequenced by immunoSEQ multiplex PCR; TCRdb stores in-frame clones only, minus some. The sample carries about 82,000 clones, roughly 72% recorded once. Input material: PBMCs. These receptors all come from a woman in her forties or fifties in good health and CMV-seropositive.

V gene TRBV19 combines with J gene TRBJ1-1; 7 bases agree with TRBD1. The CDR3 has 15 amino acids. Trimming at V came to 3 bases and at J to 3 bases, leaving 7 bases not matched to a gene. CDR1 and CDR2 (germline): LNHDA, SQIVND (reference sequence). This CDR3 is CASSIGDSWYTEAFF. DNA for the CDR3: TGTGCCAGTAGTATCGGGGACAGCTGGTACACTGAAGCTTTCTTT.

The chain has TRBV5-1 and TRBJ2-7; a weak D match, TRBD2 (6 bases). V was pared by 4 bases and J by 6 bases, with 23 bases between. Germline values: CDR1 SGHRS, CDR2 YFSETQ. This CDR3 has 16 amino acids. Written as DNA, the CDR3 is TGCGCCAGCAGCCTCGGTGGAGCGGACCTGGGGGGCGAGCAGTACTTC. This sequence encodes CASSLGGADLGGEQYF.

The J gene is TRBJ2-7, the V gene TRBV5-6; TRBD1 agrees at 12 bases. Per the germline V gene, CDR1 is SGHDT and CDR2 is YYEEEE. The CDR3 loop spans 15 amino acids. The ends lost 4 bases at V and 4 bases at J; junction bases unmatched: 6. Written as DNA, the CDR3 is TGTGCCAGCAGCGGGACAGGGGGCGGTATTTACGAGCAGTACTTC. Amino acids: CASSGTGGGIYEQYF.

CDR3 sequence reads: CAISEWGGPEAFF. Here the CDR3 DNA reads TGTGCCATCAGTGAGTGGGGAGGCCCTGAAGCTTTCTTT. The V gene is TRBV10-3, the J gene TRBJ1-1; D is undetermined. The CDR3 totals 13 residues. Looked up from germline, CDR1 is ENHRY and CDR2 is SYGVKD. The V and J ends lost 1 base and 6 bases respectively, with 9 bases between them.

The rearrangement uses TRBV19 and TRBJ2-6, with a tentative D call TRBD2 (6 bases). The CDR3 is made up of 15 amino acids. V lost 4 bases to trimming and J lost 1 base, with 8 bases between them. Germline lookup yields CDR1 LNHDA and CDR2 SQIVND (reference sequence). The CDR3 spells CASSTGLSGANVLTF. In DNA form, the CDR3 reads TGTGCCAGTAGTACGGGACTGTCTGGGGCCAACGTCCTGACTTTC.

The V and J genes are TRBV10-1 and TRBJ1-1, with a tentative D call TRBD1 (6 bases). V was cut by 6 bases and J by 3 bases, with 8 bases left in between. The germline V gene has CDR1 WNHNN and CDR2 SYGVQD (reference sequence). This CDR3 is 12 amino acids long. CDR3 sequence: CASSGQHTEAFF. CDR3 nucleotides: TGCGCCAGCAGCGGACAGCACACTGAAGCTTTCTTT.